This is a list of T cell receptor beta chains from one sample in a study of T cell repertoires in cytomegalovirus infection. MiXCR, run by TCRdb on the reads, gives a single entry per CDR3 protein. Among 140,000 to 150,000 distinct CDR3 sequences listed, over 25% were seen once. These receptors' targets are unknown. Source: CD8+ T cells from cultured PBMCs, taken from culture after CMV antigen stimulation. The receptor set was obtained from a human donor in good health (CMV status not recorded). Some clones in this sample may be carry-over from other donors' samples. The CDR3 runs from the conserved cysteine through the conserved F or W. The D gene is left open where the match is weak. Clone size appears in some rows only: once, few, many, or a class for an expanded clone.

abundance	j_gene	d_gene	v_gene	CDR3nt	CDR3aa
.	TRBJ2-2	TRBD2	TRBV12-3/TRBV12-4	TGTGCCAGCAGTTTAGTCCCAGCGGGGGGGCCTATCGGGGAGCTGTTTTTT	CASSLVPAGGPIGELFF
few	TRBJ2-5	TRBD2	TRBV4-1	TGCGCCAGCAGCCAAGATCACCCCCACGCTAGCGGGGAACAAGAGACCCAGTACTTC	CASSQDHPHASGEQETQYF
once	TRBJ2-7	.	TRBV5-6	TGTGCCAACAGCTTGTACGGGGGCGAGCAGTACTTC	CANSLYGGEQYF
many	TRBJ1-2	.	TRBV19	TGTGCCAGTAGTCTACTTCGCGGAGGGCTAGGCTACACCTTC	CASSLLRGGLGYTF
few	TRBJ2-2	.	TRBV7-6	TGTGCCAGCACTACCAATCGTATGGGCACCGGGGAGCTGTTTTTT	CASTTNRMGTGELFF
.	TRBJ2-1	.	TRBV9	TGTGCCAGCAGCGTAGGGGCTCAGGGTATCTACAATGAGCAGTTCTTC	CASSVGAQGIYNEQFF
.	TRBJ2-1	.	TRBV7-9	TGTGCCAGCCTGAGCTCTCGAAATGAGCAGTTCTTC	CASLSSRNEQFF
few	TRBJ2-2	.	TRBV12-3/TRBV12-4	TGTGCCAGCAGTAGGGGTATCCCCGGGGAGCTGTTTTTT	CASSRGIPGELFF
few	TRBJ2-7	.	TRBV6-6	TGTGCCAGCAGGGAAGGGGTGTCGTTCGACGAGCAGTACTTC	CASREGVSFDEQYF
.	TRBJ1-1	.	TRBV12-3/TRBV12-4	TGTGCCAGCAGTTCCCTGTGGAACACTGAAGCTTTCTTT	CASSSLWNTEAFF
.	TRBJ1-5	TRBD1	TRBV10-3	TGTGCCATCAGTGACCTGACAGGGCCCAGCAATCAGCCCCAGCATTTT	CAISDLTGPSNQPQHF
few	TRBJ1-6	TRBD1	TRBV12-3/TRBV12-4	TGTGCCAGCAGTTTCGTGACAGGGGATTCACCCCTCCACTTT	CASSFVTGDSPLHF
few	TRBJ2-1	TRBD2	TRBV7-9	TGTGCCAGCAGCCCCCGTACTAGCGGGGGGAATAGCGATGAGCAGTTCTTC	CASSPRTSGGNSDEQFF
many	TRBJ1-1	.	TRBV7-9	TGTGCCAGCAAGCAGGGAACTGAAGCTTTCTTT	CASKQGTEAFF
.	TRBJ2-5	TRBD1	TRBV5-4	TGTGCCAGCTCCACCCTTCATACAGGGGTTGGAGAGACCCAGTACTTC	CASSTLHTGVGETQYF
.	TRBJ2-1	TRBD2	TRBV15	TGTGCCACCAGCAGAGATGGGCTAGCGGGGGCCCCGCTTCAGTTCTTC	CATSRDGLAGAPLQFF
.	TRBJ1-2	.	TRBV28	TGTGCCAGCAGACCGGGGGGTTTGGATGGCTACACCTTC	CASRPGGLDGYTF
many	TRBJ1-5	.	TRBV7-9	TGTGCCAGCAGCTTGGCAGCTAATCAGCCCCAGCATTTT	CASSLAANQPQHF
.	TRBJ2-3	.	TRBV5-4	TGTGCCAGCAGCGAGGCTAGCCGGATCGAAGCGCAGTATTTT	CASSEASRIEAQYF
few	TRBJ1-1	.	TRBV2	TGTGCCAGCAGTACCAGTCCGGGGAGCCCTGAAGCTTTCTTT	CASSTSPGSPEAFF
few	TRBJ2-6	.	TRBV7-3	TGTGCCAGCAGCTCTCCGGCCGCCAACGTCCTGACTTTC	CASSSPAANVLTF
.	TRBJ1-6	.	TRBV20-1	TGCAGTGCTAGAGGTGACGGACCTAATTCACCCCTCCACTTT	CSARGDGPNSPLHF
.	TRBJ2-5	TRBD1	TRBV28	TGTGCCAGCAGTTCCCTCGGACAGGCTATACAAGAGACCCAGTACTTC	CASSSLGQAIQETQYF